The present T cell receptor beta chain was sequenced within a study of blood T cell repertoires in COVID-19. Background on the study: T cells, B-cell-depleted T cells, or PBMCs supplied cDNA or gDNA.

The CDR3 length is 16 residues. The germline V gene encodes CDR1 SNHLY and CDR2 FYNNEI. V lost 5 bases, J lost 1 base, and 15 bases lay in between. Authors' methods: Amplification of reference gene primers provided the estimated nucleated cell counts. Libraries were prepared by immunoSEQ multiplex PCR; TCRdb keeps only in-frame clonotypes and omits some of them. For V, J and clone size, that table is used; D and trimming come from the DNA. The sample carries approximately 100,000 clones, around nine tenths recorded once. The sequencing input was peripheral blood. This rearrangement joins TRBV2 to TRBJ1-5; D possibly corresponds to TRBD1 (5 bases). The origin of this receptor is a human donor with COVID-19, enrolled during active disease. The donor label of this sample is uncertain. CDR3 sequence (DNA): TGTGCCAGCAGTTCTCCAGGGAGGGTGAGCAATCAGCCCCAGCATTTT. This encodes CASSSPGRVSNQPQHF.